This T cell receptor (beta chain) was sequenced for a study of circulating CD8 cells and anti-PD-1 response in melanoma. About the research overall: Patients received intravenous nivolumab, 3 mg/kg, every 2 weeks.

From live CD3+CD8+TCRalphabeta+ cells, four PD-1 and/or TIGIT subsets were sorted. Study observations and caveats: No tumor material was available, so peptide assays assessed reactivity. TIGIT repertoires were least diverse, DNEG repertoires most diverse.

This clonotype is medium-sized by share. Its antigen remains unidentified. Trimming removed 3 bases at V and 0 bases at J, with 18 bases between. The CDR3 covers 17 residues. Germline-derived CDR1 and CDR2 are LNHDA and SQIVND (reference sequence). TCR libraries were prepared from approximately 15 ng of total RNA with the QIAseq Immune Repertoire TCR panel. MiXCR, applied by TCRdb to the reads, yields one record per CDR3 protein. The data contain 400 to 600 distinct CDR3 sequences, 8% to 9.5% of them seen just once; the ten biggest clones take up 15% to 20%. The chain recombines TRBV19 with TRBJ2-7, with D possibly called TRBD1 or TRBD2 (5 bases each). The TCR sequence derives from a human donor with melanoma. The material sequenced was CD8+ T cells from PBMCs, taken at baseline or after one month of anti-PD-1 therapy (not recorded which). This CDR3 reads CASSINAGSRFSYEQYF. CDR3 DNA: TGTGCCAGTAGTATCAACGCAGGGAGTCGCTTCTCCTACGAGCAGTACTTC.